These T cell receptor beta chains were read from a single sample in a study of siplizumab effects on memory and regulatory T cells. Profiling relied on immunoSEQ multiplex PCR, and the TCRdb table lists in-frame clones only, not all of them. The sample lists about 100,000 clones, less than 95% occurring once. The specimen was non-Treg CD4+ T cells sorted from blood. These receptors were obtained from a human donor in good health. The CDR3 runs from the conserved cysteine through the conserved F or W. Fields, in order: clone size, D gene, CDR3 length, V gene, J gene, CDR3 protein, CDR3 DNA. D genes are given only for firm matches. Clone size is shown for a subset of rows, as once, few, many or a class of expanded clone.

abundance: -; d_gene: TRBD2; len: 18; v_gene: TRBV19; j_gene: TRBJ2-1; CDR3aa: CASRMTSGRVQSYNEQFF; CDR3nt: TGTGCCAGTAGAATGACTAGCGGGAGGGTTCAATCCTACAATGAGCAGTTCTTC
abundance: -; d_gene: TRBD2; len: 13; v_gene: TRBV29-1; j_gene: TRBJ2-3; CDR3aa: CSVGTSSTDTQYF; CDR3nt: TGCAGCGTTGGGACTAGTTCCACAGATACGCAGTATTTT
abundance: -; d_gene: TRBD1; len: 16; v_gene: TRBV18; j_gene: TRBJ1-5; CDR3aa: CASSPQQGASNQPQHF; CDR3nt: TGTGCCAGCTCACCACAACAGGGGGCAAGCAATCAGCCCCAGCATTTT
abundance: -; d_gene: TRBD2; len: 15; v_gene: TRBV9; j_gene: TRBJ2-3; CDR3aa: CASSLAGGSTDTQYF; CDR3nt: TGTGCCAGCAGCTTAGCGGGGGGCAGCACAGATACGCAGTATTTT
abundance: -; d_gene: TRBD2; len: 13; v_gene: TRBV11-1; j_gene: TRBJ2-1; CDR3aa: CASSLVPAGARFF; CDR3nt: TGTGCCAGCAGCTTAGTCCCAGCGGGAGCTCGGTTCTTC
abundance: -; d_gene: -; len: 15; v_gene: TRBV6-1; j_gene: TRBJ2-2; CDR3aa: CASSEIGGVGGELFF; CDR3nt: TGTGCCAGCAGTGAAATAGGGGGAGTGGGCGGGGAGCTGTTTTTT
abundance: -; d_gene: -; len: 13; v_gene: TRBV2; j_gene: TRBJ2-5; CDR3aa: CASSQMYQETQYF; CDR3nt: TGTGCCAGCAGCCAGATGTACCAAGAGACCCAGTACTTC
abundance: -; d_gene: TRBD2; len: 16; v_gene: TRBV11-2; j_gene: TRBJ2-3; CDR3aa: CASSLRALAGSDTQYF; CDR3nt: TGTGCCAGCAGCTTAAGGGCCCTAGCGGGGTCAGATACGCAGTATTTT
abundance: -; d_gene: -; len: 15; v_gene: TRBV7-7; j_gene: TRBJ2-2; CDR3aa: CASSFGGANTGELFF; CDR3nt: TGTGCTAGCAGCTTCGGCGGAGCGAACACCGGGGAGCTGTTTTTT
abundance: -; d_gene: TRBD2; len: 14; v_gene: TRBV18; j_gene: TRBJ2-5; CDR3aa: CASSGLATYGTQYF; CDR3nt: TGTGCCAGCTCAGGACTAGCTACGTATGGGACCCAGTACTTC
abundance: once; d_gene: TRBD2; len: 18; v_gene: TRBV11-2; j_gene: TRBJ2-2; CDR3aa: CASSLMWIAGGSTGELFF; CDR3nt: TGTGCCAGCAGCTTAATGTGGATAGCGGGAGGATCCACCGGGGAGCTGTTTTTT
abundance: -; d_gene: -; len: 15; v_gene: TRBV15; j_gene: TRBJ2-5; CDR3aa: CATSRAPTREETQYF; CDR3nt: TGTGCCACCAGCAGGGCACCGACACGCGAAGAGACCCAGTACTTC
abundance: -; d_gene: TRBD1; len: 14; v_gene: TRBV6-1; j_gene: TRBJ2-5; CDR3aa: CASSATGGRETQYF; CDR3nt: TGTGCCAGCAGTGCCACAGGGGGCCGGGAGACCCAGTACTTC
abundance: few; d_gene: -; len: 14; v_gene: TRBV5-1; j_gene: TRBJ1-1; CDR3aa: CASTPGGSDTEAFF; CDR3nt: TGCGCCAGCACCCCGGGGGGGTCAGACACTGAAGCTTTCTTT
abundance: few; d_gene: -; len: 15; v_gene: TRBV7-2; j_gene: TRBJ1-1; CDR3aa: CASSLEGDMNTEAFF; CDR3nt: TGTGCCAGCAGCTTAGAAGGAGACATGAACACTGAAGCTTTCTTT
abundance: -; d_gene: -; len: 15; v_gene: TRBV6-6; j_gene: TRBJ2-7; CDR3aa: CASTNQPGKHYEQYF; CDR3nt: TGTGCCAGCACCAACCAACCCGGAAAACACTACGAGCAGTACTTC
abundance: -; d_gene: -; len: 15; v_gene: TRBV9; j_gene: TRBJ1-3; CDR3aa: CASSAHLRSGNTIYF; CDR3nt: TGTGCCAGCAGCGCCCACCTTCGCTCTGGAAACACCATATATTTT
abundance: -; d_gene: TRBD1; len: 14; v_gene: TRBV7-9; j_gene: TRBJ2-7; CDR3aa: CASSPGTDSYEQYF; CDR3nt: TGTGCCAGCAGCCCGGGGACAGACTCCTACGAGCAGTACTTC
abundance: -; d_gene: -; len: 16; v_gene: TRBV9; j_gene: TRBJ2-5; CDR3aa: CASSVGLSGPQETQYF; CDR3nt: TGTGCCAGCAGCGTAGGCTTGAGCGGGCCTCAAGAGACCCAGTACTTC
abundance: -; d_gene: -; len: 14; v_gene: TRBV10-3; j_gene: TRBJ2-3; CDR3aa: CAISGSRITDTQYF; CDR3nt: TGTGCCATCAGTGGATCGCGGATCACAGATACGCAGTATTTT
abundance: -; d_gene: TRBD2; len: 16; v_gene: TRBV19; j_gene: TRBJ2-3; CDR3aa: CASSIGTRGFTDTQYF; CDR3nt: TGTGCCAGTAGTATAGGGACTAGAGGGTTCACAGATACGCAGTATTTT
abundance: -; d_gene: -; len: 13; v_gene: TRBV7-6; j_gene: TRBJ2-6; CDR3aa: CASRTVGANVLTF; CDR3nt: TGTGCCAGCCGGACAGTTGGGGCCAACGTCCTGACTTTC
abundance: -; d_gene: TRBD1; len: 14; v_gene: TRBV10-3; j_gene: TRBJ1-4; CDR3aa: CAISGGTGTEKLFF; CDR3nt: TGTGCCATCAGTGGCGGGACAGGAACTGAAAAACTGTTTTTT